This T cell receptor beta chain is drawn from a study of T cell clusters in autoimmune cytopenias. Notes on the study in general: Clustering suggested that physiological T cell clusters were missing in primary autoimmune cytopenia patients.

A remark on this clonotype: The antigen is undetermined.

Each sample's input was roughly 270 ng genomic DNA, 38,000 or so genome equivalents. One tube held mixed TRB-A and TRB-B primer pools for touch-down PCR. TCRdb reprocessed the multiplex PCR reads and reports one entry per CDR3 protein, with no DNA. The sample features 5,000 to 7,000 distinct CDR3 sequences, with around 59% in its top ten. The CDR3 sequence is 13 residues long. Germline loops: CDR1 SGHNT, CDR2 YYREEE (reference sequence). The sample also formed part of further work on T cell repertoires in aging, cancer and after chemotherapy. From that study: Donors were grouped into six age bands spanning 30 or younger through 70 or older. In cancer patients, declining TCR diversity with age involved lost richness and lost evenness. The repertoire data cannot show anything about immunological memory following chemotherapy.

The source is a human donor in good health. The genes are TRBV5-4 and TRBJ2-1. Sequenced sample: peripheral blood. The CDR3 here is CASSLRSYNEQFF.